This T cell receptor (beta chain) was retrieved from a study of patients and donors after allogeneic stem cell transplantation. CDR3 length equals 15 residues. The V gene end was trimmed by 5 bases and the J gene end by 7 bases; junction bases not matched to a gene: 4. This clonotype was seen only once. From the RT-PCR reads, TCRdb called clonotypes with MiXCR, one entry per CDR3 protein. The profile covers over 150,000 distinct CDR3 sequences, with 40% to 45% appearing a single time and 33% taken by the ten largest. Material: blood, either unsorted or a sorted T cell fraction (not recorded which). V and J are TRBV12-3 or TRBV12-4 and TRBJ2-1, with 14 nucleotides matching TRBD2. The sequence derives from a human donor who was either an allogeneic HSCT recipient or a stem cell or donor lymphocyte infusion donor (not recorded which). It is not recorded whose cells these are; they may come from a transplant donor. CDR3 sequence reads: CASSPGTSGSNEQFF. The CDR3, as DNA: TGTGCCAGCAGTCCCGGGACTAGCGGGAGTAATGAGCAGTTCTTC.